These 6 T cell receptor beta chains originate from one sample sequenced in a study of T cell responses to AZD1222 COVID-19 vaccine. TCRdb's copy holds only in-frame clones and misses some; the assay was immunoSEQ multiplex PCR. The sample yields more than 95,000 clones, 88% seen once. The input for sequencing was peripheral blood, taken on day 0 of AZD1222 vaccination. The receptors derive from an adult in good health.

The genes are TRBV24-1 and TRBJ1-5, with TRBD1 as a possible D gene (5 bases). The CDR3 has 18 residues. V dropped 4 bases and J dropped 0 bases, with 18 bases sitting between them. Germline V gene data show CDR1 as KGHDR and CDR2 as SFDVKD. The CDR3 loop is CATSEGGTSRYSNQPQHF. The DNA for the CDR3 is TGTGCCACCAGTGAAGGCGGGACGTCCAGATATAGCAATCAGCCCCAGCATTTT.

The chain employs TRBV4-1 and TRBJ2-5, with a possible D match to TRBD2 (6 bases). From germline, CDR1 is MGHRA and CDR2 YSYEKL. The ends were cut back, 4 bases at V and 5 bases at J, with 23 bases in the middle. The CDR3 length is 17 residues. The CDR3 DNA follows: TGCGCCAGCAGCCTACAAGATCGTGCGCTAGCGCGCGAGACCCAGTACTTC. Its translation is CASSLQDRALARETQYF.

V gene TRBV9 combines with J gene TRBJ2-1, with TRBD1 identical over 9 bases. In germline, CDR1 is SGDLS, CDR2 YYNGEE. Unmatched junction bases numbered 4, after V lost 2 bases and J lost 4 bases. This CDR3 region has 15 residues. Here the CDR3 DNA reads TGTGCCAGCAGCGTTGGACAGGGGAGTTACAATGAGCAGTTCTTC. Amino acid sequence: CASSVGQGSYNEQFF. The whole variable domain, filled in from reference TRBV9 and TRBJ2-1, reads DSGVTQTPKHLITATGQRVTLRCSPRSGDLSVYWYQQSLDQGLQFLIQYYNGEERAKGNILERFSAQQFPDLHSELNLSSLELGDSALYFCASSVGQGSYNEQFFGPGTRLTVL.

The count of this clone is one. The CDR3 loop is CASSLSRTTTSGQETQYF. The CDR3 DNA is TGTGCCAGCAGTTTATCGCGCACAACGACTAGCGGCCAAGAGACCCAGTACTTC. The chain combines TRBV27 with TRBJ2-5; 9 nucleotides match TRBD2. Germline CDR1 is MNHEY and CDR2 is SMNVEV (reference sequence). The CDR3 contains 18 residues. Losses at the gene ends were 0 bases for V and 1 base for J; bases not matched to a gene: 9.

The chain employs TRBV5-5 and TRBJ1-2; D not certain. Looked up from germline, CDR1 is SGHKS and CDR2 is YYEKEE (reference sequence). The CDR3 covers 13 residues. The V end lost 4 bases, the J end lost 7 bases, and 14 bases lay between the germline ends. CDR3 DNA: TGTGCCAGCAGCCTCGGGATGCAGAGTGGCTACACCTTC. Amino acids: CASSLGMQSGYTF.

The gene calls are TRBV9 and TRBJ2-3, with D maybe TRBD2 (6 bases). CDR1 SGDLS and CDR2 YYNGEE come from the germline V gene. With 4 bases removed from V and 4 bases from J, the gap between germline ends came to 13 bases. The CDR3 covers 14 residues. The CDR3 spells CASSPVGSSDTQYF. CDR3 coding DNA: TGTGCCAGCAGCCCTGTCGGGAGTTCAGATACGCAGTATTTT.